This TCR beta chain was profiled in a study of T cells in tumors after PD-1 blockade. Whole-study context: A subset received ongoing vismodegib 150 mg daily alongside anti-PD-1 therapy.

Findings of the study overall: Blood contained about two fifths of the tumor's TCR clonotypes.

Template: tumor biopsy or peripheral blood genomic DNA, 616-6,004 ng per sample. The data were produced by immunoSEQ multiplex PCR, yet TCRdb's version contains in-frame clones alone and is incomplete. Altogether approximately 60,000 clones are present, about 74% being singletons, with the ten largest covering 4.7%. The CDR3 totals 15 residues. V was clipped by 0 bases and J by 0 bases, with 8 bases between them. Germline V lookup: CDR1 LGHDT, CDR2 YNNKEL (reference sequence). On this clone itself: As yet, its antigen is unknown.

This TCR derives from a human donor with basal cell carcinoma. This sequence joins TRBV3-1 (or the pseudogene TRBV3-2) and TRBJ2-5, with D hard to call. The sample in question was PBMCs, obtained after anti-PD-1 treatment. This CDR3 reads CASSQDLRDQETQYF. Here the CDR3 DNA reads TGTGCCAGCAGCCAAGATCTTCGGGACCAAGAGACCCAGTACTTC.